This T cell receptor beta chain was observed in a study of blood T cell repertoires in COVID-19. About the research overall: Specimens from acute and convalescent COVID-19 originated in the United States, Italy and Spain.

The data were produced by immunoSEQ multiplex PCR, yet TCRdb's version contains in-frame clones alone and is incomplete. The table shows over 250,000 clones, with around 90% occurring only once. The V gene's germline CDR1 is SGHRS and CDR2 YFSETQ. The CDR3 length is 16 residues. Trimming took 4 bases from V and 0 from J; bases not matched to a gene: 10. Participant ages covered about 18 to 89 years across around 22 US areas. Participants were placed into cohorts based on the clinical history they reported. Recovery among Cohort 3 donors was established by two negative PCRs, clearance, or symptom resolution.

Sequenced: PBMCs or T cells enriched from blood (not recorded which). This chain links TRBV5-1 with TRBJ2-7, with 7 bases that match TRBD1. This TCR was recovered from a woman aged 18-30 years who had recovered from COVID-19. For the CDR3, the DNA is TGCGCCAGCAGCCATGGACAGGCCTACTCCTCCTACGAGCAGTACTTC. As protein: CASSHGQAYSSYEQYF.